This is a list of T cell receptor beta chains from one sample in a study of blood T cell repertoires in COVID-19. Using immunoSEQ multiplex PCR, the repertoire was profiled, and TCRdb retains in-frame clones only, with some absent. The sample lists about 190,000 clones, more than 70% seen once, with 2.5% to 3% in the top ten. Sequenced: peripheral blood. All receptors come from a woman older than 75 with active or convalescent COVID-19. CDR3s include the opening cysteine and the closing phenylalanine or tryptophan. The order of the fields is D gene, clone size, V gene, J gene, CDR3 DNA, CDR3 protein. D genes are given only for firm matches. Part of the rows lack a size; the others show once, few, many or a class for expanded clones.

d_call: TRBD1
clone_size: -
v_call: TRBV6-5
j_call: TRBJ1-2
cdr3_nt: TGTGCCAGCAGCCGGGGACAGGGGATCTATGGCTACACCTTC
cdr3_aa: CASSRGQGIYGYTF

d_call: -
clone_size: -
v_call: TRBV9
j_call: TRBJ2-7
cdr3_nt: TGTGCCAGCAGCGTAGACCGCGGGGACTTCAACGAGCAGTACTTC
cdr3_aa: CASSVDRGDFNEQYF

d_call: -
clone_size: -
v_call: TRBV27
j_call: TRBJ1-1
cdr3_nt: TGTGCCAGCAGTTTATCGACAGCCGTTCTTTTGAACACTGAAGCTTTCTTT
cdr3_aa: CASSLSTAVLLNTEAFF

d_call: -
clone_size: -
v_call: TRBV6-5
j_call: TRBJ1-4
cdr3_nt: TGTGCCAGCAGTTACTTATGGGGGGATAGGGAAAAACTGTTTTTT
cdr3_aa: CASSYLWGDREKLFF

d_call: -
clone_size: -
v_call: TRBV7-8
j_call: TRBJ1-1
cdr3_nt: TGTGCCAGCAGCTTAAGGCCTGGACTAACGAACGGTGAAGCTTTCTTT
cdr3_aa: CASSLRPGLTNGEAFF

d_call: -
clone_size: once
v_call: TRBV11-2
j_call: TRBJ1-3
cdr3_nt: TGTGCCAGCAGCTTAGGGGCGGCAAGGGGCGCGGGAAACACCATATATTTT
cdr3_aa: CASSLGAARGAGNTIYF

d_call: -
clone_size: -
v_call: TRBV10-3
j_call: TRBJ1-5
cdr3_nt: TGTGCCATCAGTGACTCCCCCGAAGGCGGCGATAATCAGCCCCAGCATTTT
cdr3_aa: CAISDSPEGGDNQPQHF

d_call: TRBD1
clone_size: once
v_call: TRBV9
j_call: TRBJ1-4
cdr3_nt: TGTGCCAGCAGCCAGACAGGGGGAAGCGAAAAACTGTTTTTT
cdr3_aa: CASSQTGGSEKLFF

d_call: TRBD2
clone_size: -
v_call: TRBV7-2
j_call: TRBJ2-1
cdr3_nt: TGTGCCAGCAGCTTAGGCCCAAGCGGGGGGGCATATGAGCAGTTCTTC
cdr3_aa: CASSLGPSGGAYEQFF

d_call: -
clone_size: -
v_call: TRBV19
j_call: TRBJ1-3
cdr3_nt: TGTGCCAGTAGTTGGGGCAGAAGCTCTGGAAACACCATATATTTT
cdr3_aa: CASSWGRSSGNTIYF

d_call: TRBD1
clone_size: -
v_call: TRBV5-1
j_call: TRBJ1-1
cdr3_nt: TGCGCCAGCAGCGGGACAGGGGGCCGTGTGAACACTGAAGCTTTCTTT
cdr3_aa: CASSGTGGRVNTEAFF

d_call: TRBD1
clone_size: -
v_call: TRBV3-1/TRBV3-2
j_call: TRBJ1-2
cdr3_nt: TGTGCCAGCAGCCGGACAGGGGGCCCCTATGGCTACACCTTC
cdr3_aa: CASSRTGGPYGYTF

d_call: TRBD1
clone_size: -
v_call: TRBV5-1
j_call: TRBJ1-2
cdr3_nt: TGCGCCAGCAGCTTGGGGACAGGGGGCAGAGGCTACACCTTC
cdr3_aa: CASSLGTGGRGYTF

d_call: -
clone_size: -
v_call: TRBV19
j_call: TRBJ2-5
cdr3_nt: TGTGCCAGTAGTATAGTACTCCAAGAGACCCAGTACTTC
cdr3_aa: CASSIVLQETQYF

d_call: -
clone_size: -
v_call: TRBV27
j_call: TRBJ1-3
cdr3_nt: TGTGCCAGCAGTTTATTGGGGCCCTCTGGAAACACCATATATTTT
cdr3_aa: CASSLLGPSGNTIYF

d_call: -
clone_size: -
v_call: TRBV28
j_call: TRBJ1-2
cdr3_nt: TGTGCCAGCAGCCGGGGCCGGGGAGGCTATGGCTACACCTTC
cdr3_aa: CASSRGRGGYGYTF

d_call: -
clone_size: -
v_call: TRBV9
j_call: TRBJ1-3
cdr3_nt: TGTGCCAGCAGCGGAGCCATTCAGGCTTACTCTGGAAACACCATATATTTT
cdr3_aa: CASSGAIQAYSGNTIYF

d_call: -
clone_size: -
v_call: TRBV2
j_call: TRBJ1-3
cdr3_nt: TGTGCCAGCAGTGAACAGGGCCACTCTGGAAACACCATATATTTT
cdr3_aa: CASSEQGHSGNTIYF

d_call: -
clone_size: few
v_call: TRBV6-2/TRBV6-3
j_call: TRBJ1-5
cdr3_nt: TGTGCCAGCAGTTACCGGGCAGGGGCCTATAGCAATCAGCCCCAGCATTTT
cdr3_aa: CASSYRAGAYSNQPQHF

d_call: TRBD1
clone_size: once
v_call: TRBV2
j_call: TRBJ2-5
cdr3_nt: TGTGCCAGCAGTGTTTGGGGACAGGGGGTTGGGGAGACCCAGTACTTC
cdr3_aa: CASSVWGQGVGETQYF

d_call: TRBD2
clone_size: -
v_call: TRBV5-4
j_call: TRBJ2-7
cdr3_nt: TGTGCCAGCAGCTTGATACTAGCGGGCAACTACGAGCAGTACTTC
cdr3_aa: CASSLILAGNYEQYF

d_call: TRBD1
clone_size: -
v_call: TRBV7-2
j_call: TRBJ2-3
cdr3_nt: TGTGCCAGCAGCTTTGCCGGGACAGGGGCGACAGATACGCAGTATTTT
cdr3_aa: CASSFAGTGATDTQYF

d_call: -
clone_size: -
v_call: TRBV13
j_call: TRBJ1-1
cdr3_nt: TGTGCCAGCAGCTTCGGGATTGGCACTGAAGCTTTCTTT
cdr3_aa: CASSFGIGTEAFF

d_call: -
clone_size: -
v_call: TRBV28
j_call: TRBJ1-1
cdr3_nt: TGTGCCAGCAGTCTGGGGCATTCGGACACTGAAGCTTTCTTT
cdr3_aa: CASSLGHSDTEAFF

d_call: TRBD1
clone_size: few
v_call: TRBV5-1
j_call: TRBJ1-6
cdr3_nt: TGCGCCAGCAGCTGGGGACAGAATAATTCACCCCTCCACTTT
cdr3_aa: CASSWGQNNSPLHF

d_call: -
clone_size: -
v_call: TRBV29-1
j_call: TRBJ2-3
cdr3_nt: TGCAGCGTTGAAGATGGCCGGGGTTCGATGACAGATACGCAGTATTTT
cdr3_aa: CSVEDGRGSMTDTQYF

d_call: TRBD2
clone_size: -
v_call: TRBV4-2
j_call: TRBJ2-3
cdr3_nt: TGTGCCAGCAGCCTAGCGGGGGGAGGTTTGGGCACAGATACGCAGTATTTT
cdr3_aa: CASSLAGGGLGTDTQYF

d_call: -
clone_size: -
v_call: TRBV19
j_call: TRBJ1-2
cdr3_nt: TGTGCCAGTACCCAAAATTCCTATGGCTACACCTTC
cdr3_aa: CASTQNSYGYTF

d_call: TRBD1
clone_size: -
v_call: TRBV27
j_call: TRBJ1-1
cdr3_nt: TGTGCCAGCAGTCAGACAGGGATGAACACTGAAGCTTTCTTT
cdr3_aa: CASSQTGMNTEAFF

d_call: -
clone_size: -
v_call: TRBV6-5
j_call: TRBJ1-2
cdr3_nt: TGTGCCAGCTCCCCGGACACAAATAACTATGGCTACACCTTC
cdr3_aa: CASSPDTNNYGYTF

d_call: TRBD1
clone_size: few
v_call: TRBV12-3/TRBV12-4
j_call: TRBJ1-1
cdr3_nt: TGTGCCAGCAAACCTCCAGGGGGCACTGAAGCTTTCTTT
cdr3_aa: CASKPPGGTEAFF

d_call: TRBD1
clone_size: -
v_call: TRBV4-3
j_call: TRBJ2-1
cdr3_nt: TGCGCCAGCAGCCAAGGTTTCAGGGGGTTCTACAATGAGCAGTTCTTC
cdr3_aa: CASSQGFRGFYNEQFF

d_call: TRBD2
clone_size: few
v_call: TRBV5-4
j_call: TRBJ2-1
cdr3_nt: TGTGCCAGCAGCTATAAATTACTAGCGGGCCGGGACAATGAGCAGTTCTTC
cdr3_aa: CASSYKLLAGRDNEQFF

d_call: TRBD1
clone_size: -
v_call: TRBV29-1
j_call: TRBJ1-2
cdr3_nt: TGCAGCGTTGGACAGGGACAGGGCTATGGCTACACCTTC
cdr3_aa: CSVGQGQGYGYTF

d_call: -
clone_size: once
v_call: TRBV19
j_call: TRBJ2-3
cdr3_nt: TGTGCCAGTAGTTCCCTTCCCGCCGGTACAGATACGCAGTATTTT
cdr3_aa: CASSSLPAGTDTQYF

d_call: TRBD1
clone_size: few
v_call: TRBV9
j_call: TRBJ2-3
cdr3_nt: TGTGCCAGCAGCGTAGTGGGACAGAACACAGATACGCAGTATTTT
cdr3_aa: CASSVVGQNTDTQYF

d_call: TRBD2
clone_size: -
v_call: TRBV4-1
j_call: TRBJ2-1
cdr3_nt: TGCGCCAGCAGCCAAGCGGGACTAGCGGGGGGGCCGGTCTTC
cdr3_aa: CASSQAGLAGGPVF

d_call: -
clone_size: -
v_call: TRBV10-3
j_call: TRBJ1-3
cdr3_nt: TGTGCCATCAGTGGGGGATCGGAGGGCTTCTCTGGAAACACCATATATTTT
cdr3_aa: CAISGGSEGFSGNTIYF

d_call: TRBD1
clone_size: -
v_call: TRBV5-1
j_call: TRBJ1-2
cdr3_nt: TGCGCCAGCAGCTTGGGGGACAGGGTCTATGGCTACACCTTC
cdr3_aa: CASSLGDRVYGYTF

d_call: -
clone_size: -
v_call: TRBV2
j_call: TRBJ2-1
cdr3_nt: TGTGCCAGCCAACCGGGACTTCAGTGGTCGAATGAGCAGTTCTTC
cdr3_aa: CASQPGLQWSNEQFF

d_call: -
clone_size: -
v_call: TRBV2
j_call: TRBJ1-2
cdr3_nt: TGTGCCAGCAGTGACGTAAGAGGGAACTATGGCTACACCTTC
cdr3_aa: CASSDVRGNYGYTF

d_call: -
clone_size: -
v_call: TRBV6-1
j_call: TRBJ1-5
cdr3_nt: TGTGCCAGCAGTGAGAGCTACAATCAGCCCCAGCATTTT
cdr3_aa: CASSESYNQPQHF

d_call: -
clone_size: -
v_call: TRBV5-4
j_call: TRBJ2-7
cdr3_nt: TGTGCCAGCACCACAGGACAGCAACCCTACGAGCAGTACTTC
cdr3_aa: CASTTGQQPYEQYF

d_call: -
clone_size: -
v_call: TRBV3-1/TRBV3-2
j_call: TRBJ1-6
cdr3_nt: TGTGCCAGCAGCCAAGATATAGATTCACCCCTCCACTTT
cdr3_aa: CASSQDIDSPLHF

d_call: TRBD1
clone_size: -
v_call: TRBV28
j_call: TRBJ1-5
cdr3_nt: TGTGCCAGCAGTACGGGACAGGGCCAGCCCCAGCATTTT
cdr3_aa: CASSTGQGQPQHF

d_call: TRBD1
clone_size: -
v_call: TRBV28
j_call: TRBJ1-3
cdr3_nt: TGTGCCAGCAGTCTCATGACAGGGCCATCCGGAAACACCATATATTTT
cdr3_aa: CASSLMTGPSGNTIYF

d_call: -
clone_size: -
v_call: TRBV12-3/TRBV12-4
j_call: TRBJ2-3
cdr3_nt: TGTGCCAGCAGTTTAGATGGGCAAACGCAGTATTTT
cdr3_aa: CASSLDGQTQYF

d_call: -
clone_size: -
v_call: TRBV4-1
j_call: TRBJ1-2
cdr3_nt: TGCGCCAGCAGCCAAACAGACAGCCCCTATGGCTACACCTTC
cdr3_aa: CASSQTDSPYGYTF

d_call: -
clone_size: few
v_call: TRBV7-2
j_call: TRBJ2-2
cdr3_nt: TGTGCCAGCAGCCCCGCAGGTACCGGGGAGCTGTTTTTT
cdr3_aa: CASSPAGTGELFF

d_call: -
clone_size: -
v_call: TRBV6-2/TRBV6-3
j_call: TRBJ2-1
cdr3_nt: TGTGCCAGCAGTTATTCCCTCGGACATGGCAATGAGCAGTTCTTC
cdr3_aa: CASSYSLGHGNEQFF

d_call: TRBD1
clone_size: few
v_call: TRBV6-5
j_call: TRBJ2-2
cdr3_nt: TGTGCCACCCAGGGACAGCAAGGCACCGGGGAGCTGTTTTTT
cdr3_aa: CATQGQQGTGELFF

d_call: TRBD1
clone_size: -
v_call: TRBV24-1
j_call: TRBJ2-1
cdr3_nt: TGTGCCACCAGTGACCCAAGCCTAATACCCGGGACAGGGATGTTCGATGAGCAGTTCTTC
cdr3_aa: CATSDPSLIPGTGMFDEQFF

d_call: TRBD1
clone_size: -
v_call: TRBV28
j_call: TRBJ1-5
cdr3_nt: TGTGCCAGCAGTTCCGGGACAGGTTATAGCAATCAGCCCCAGCATTTT
cdr3_aa: CASSSGTGYSNQPQHF

d_call: -
clone_size: -
v_call: TRBV5-6
j_call: TRBJ2-7
cdr3_nt: TGTGCCAGCAGGTCCCAGGGCACCTACGAGCAGTACTTC
cdr3_aa: CASRSQGTYEQYF

d_call: -
clone_size: -
v_call: TRBV6-5
j_call: TRBJ2-5
cdr3_nt: TGTGCCAGCGGGCGGGGTTATGGTGAAGAGACCCAGTACTTC
cdr3_aa: CASGRGYGEETQYF

d_call: -
clone_size: -
v_call: TRBV5-6
j_call: TRBJ1-4
cdr3_nt: TGTGCCAGCAGCTCCCGGGACTTTGGGGAAAAACTGTTTTTT
cdr3_aa: CASSSRDFGEKLFF

d_call: TRBD2
clone_size: -
v_call: TRBV5-1
j_call: TRBJ2-5
cdr3_nt: TGCGCCAGCAGCTTATTGGTAGCGGGCCACCAAGAGACCCAGTACTTC
cdr3_aa: CASSLLVAGHQETQYF